Shown below are 22 T cell receptor beta chains from a single sample sequenced in a study of OX40 agonist ivuxolimab in advanced cancers. Produced via immunoSEQ multiplex PCR; TCRdb's table is partial and in-frame only. The sample has 72,000 or so clones, around nine tenths seen once. The sequencing here drew on CD4+ or CD8+ T cells sorted from blood, taken in a trial of the OX40 agonist ivuxolimab. The source of these receptors is an adult with an advanced solid tumor such as melanoma, head and neck, liver or kidney cancer.

This chain connects TRBV11-2 to TRBJ1-2; D remains unclear. CDR1 and CDR2 (germline): SGHAT, FQNNGV. The V end lost 4 bases, the J end lost 2 bases, and 5 bases lay between the germline ends. CDR3 length equals 12 residues. CDR3: CASSSENYGYTF. The CDR3, as DNA: TGTGCCAGCAGCTCCGAGAACTATGGCTACACCTTC.

This clone was observed a single time. This chain joins TRBV9 and TRBJ1-1, with a weak D call TRBD1 (5 bases). The CDR3 runs 13 residues. V lost 0 bases to trimming and J lost 5 bases, with 8 bases between them. Germline assignment: CDR1 SGDLS and CDR2 YYNGEE. The CDR3 reads CASSVGGWTEAFF. Written as DNA, the CDR3 is TGTGCCAGCAGCGTAGGGGGCTGGACTGAAGCTTTCTTT.

This clone occurred once. The chain links TRBV11-3 to TRBJ2-1, with TRBD1 identical over 9 bases. Per germline, CDR1 SGHNT and CDR2 YENEEA. V was clipped by 3 bases and J by 9 bases; unmatched bases: 6. The CDR3 is 14 residues long. CDR3 in amino acids: CASSLTGTGIEQFF. The CDR3 region has the DNA TGTGCCAGCAGCTTGACGGGGACAGGGATTGAGCAGTTCTTC. Variable domain in full (rest from reference TRBV11-3 and TRBJ2-1): EAGVVQSPRYKIIEKKQPVAFWCNPISGHNTLYWYLQNLGQGPELLIRYENEEAVDDSQLPKDRFSAERLKGVDSTLKIQPAELGDSAVYLCASSLTGTGIEQFFGPGTRLTVL.

This clone was detected only a few times. V is TRBV2 and J is TRBJ1-1; weak D call: TRBD1 (6 bases). V lost 3 bases and J lost 0, with 11 bases in between. Germline values: CDR1 SNHLY, CDR2 FYNNEI. CDR3 length equals 15 residues. CDR3 sequence reads: CASSDRRTVNTEAFF. The CDR3 DNA follows: TGTGCCAGCAGTGACCGGAGGACAGTGAACACTGAAGCTTTCTTT.

The V gene is TRBV11-1, the J gene TRBJ2-2, with D tentatively TRBD2 (6 bases). This CDR3 has 16 residues. Germline-derived CDR1 and CDR2 are SGHAT and FQDESV (reference sequence). V gave up 6 bases and J gave up 0 bases, with 14 bases separating them. CDR3 amino acids: CASRIKAGSNTGELFF. The CDR3 region has the DNA TGTGCCAGCAGAATCAAGGCGGGGTCGAACACCGGGGAGCTGTTTTTT.

This clone was seen once. V is TRBV19 and J is TRBJ2-5; D not certain. The CDR3 is made up of 13 amino acids. CDR1 and CDR2 (germline): LNHDA, SQIVND (reference sequence). Trimming left V 1 base short and J 3 bases short, with 6 bases between. In nucleotides, the CDR3 is TGTGCCAGTAGTATAGGCAGCAAAGAGACCCAGTACTTC. Translated, it gives CASSIGSKETQYF.

This sequence joins TRBV28 and TRBJ1-2, with 8 bases identical to TRBD1. The CDR3 has 14 residues. Losses at the gene ends were 7 bases for V and 4 bases for J; bases not matched to a gene: 8. CDR1 and CDR2 from the germline V gene are MDHEN and SYDVKM. In DNA form, the CDR3 reads TGTGCCAGCACGCGGACAGGGAGAACCTATGGCTACACCTTC. Protein sequence: CASTRTGRTYGYTF.

V gene TRBV2 combines with J gene TRBJ2-7; 9 bases are a match to TRBD1. CDR3 length: 15 amino acids. V gave up 6 bases and J gave up 6 bases; unmatched junction bases: 12. Germline V gene sequence: CDR1 SNHLY, CDR2 FYNNEI. The CDR3 loop reads CASRQGAPVRAEQYF. The CDR3 region has the DNA TGTGCCAGCAGACAGGGGGCCCCCGTACGGGCCGAGCAGTACTTC.

The V gene is TRBV5-1, the J gene TRBJ2-6; D possibly corresponds to TRBD2 (5 bases). Trimming removed 1 base from V and 1 base from J, with 9 bases in between. The CDR3 is 16 amino acids. The V gene's germline CDR1 is SGHRS and CDR2 YFSETQ. The CDR3, as DNA: TGCGCCAGCAGCTTGATACCGGGGTCTGGGGCCAACGTCCTGACTTTC. This codes for CASSLIPGSGANVLTF.

The chain combines TRBV10-3 with TRBJ2-5; maybe TRBD1 (6 bases). The V end lost 9 bases, the J end lost 1 base, and 12 bases lay between the germline ends. This CDR3 has 13 amino acids. The germline V gene encodes CDR1 ENHRY and CDR2 SYGVKD. CDR3: CAIGQTVQETQYF. CDR3 in DNA: TGTGCCATTGGACAGACGGTCCAAGAGACCCAGTACTTC.

The sample holds one count of this clone. This chain joins TRBV5-1 and TRBJ1-3; no clear D. V was cut by 10 bases and J by 0 bases, with 5 bases left in between. Germline CDR1 SGHRS, CDR2 YFSETQ. CDR3 length: 11 amino acids. CDR3 residues: CAVSSGNTIYF. Here the CDR3 DNA reads TGCGCCGTCAGCTCTGGAAACACCATATATTTT.

The V call is TRBV6-1, the J call TRBJ1-1; no clear D gene. The CDR3 totals 11 residues. Germline CDR1 and CDR2: MNHNS and SASEGT. Trimming stripped 6 bases from V and 10 bases from J, with 12 bases between. This chain's CDR3 is CASRDYRTAFF. CDR3 nucleotides: TGTGCCAGCAGGGACTATAGAACAGCTTTCTTT.

This chain links TRBV6-5 with TRBJ1-1, with D unclear. CDR1 is MNHEY and CDR2 is SVGAGI in the germline V gene. V was clipped by 4 bases and J by 3 bases, with 6 bases between them. The CDR3 is made up of 12 amino acids. CDR3 sequence: CASSWPYTEAFF. As DNA, the CDR3 is TGTGCCAGCAGTTGGCCCTACACTGAAGCTTTCTTT.

CDR3 sequence reads: CASSLMGASNQPQHF. The CDR3 coding sequence is TGCGCCAGCAGCTTGATGGGGGCAAGTAATCAGCCCCAGCATTTT. V and J are TRBV5-1 and TRBJ1-5; D may be TRBD1 (6 bases). The ends were cut back, 1 base at V and 4 bases at J, with 12 bases in the middle. The CDR3 is 15 residues long. Germline CDR1 SGHRS, CDR2 YFSETQ.

The V call is TRBV25-1, the J call TRBJ2-1, with D perhaps matching TRBD1 (5 bases). V was cut by 6 bases and J by 8 bases, with 17 bases left in between. The germline gives CDR1 MGHDK, CDR2 SYGVNS. There are 14 residues in the CDR3. The CDR3 coding sequence is TGTGCCAGCAGCGCGCTGAATCAGGGCCATGAGCAGTTCTTC. Its protein is CASSALNQGHEQFF. The variable domain in full, with the rest retrieved from reference TRBV25-1 and TRBJ2-1, is EADIYQTPRYLVIGTGKKITLECSQTMGHDKMYWYQQDPGMELHLIHYSYGVNSTEKGDLSSESTVSRIRTEHFPLTLESARPSHTSQYLCASSALNQGHEQFFGPGTRLTVL.

The rearrangement joins TRBV18 to TRBJ2-2; TRBD1 matches 12 bases. CDR1 is KGHSH, CDR2 LQKENI, per germline. After removal of 3 bases from V and 7 bases from J, the junction contained 9 bases not matched to a gene. CDR3 size: 17 residues. The CDR3 DNA follows: TGTGCCAGCTCACCCGTCCCGGGACAGGGGGCTCACGGGGAGCTGTTTTTT. Protein: CASSPVPGQGAHGELFF.

This chain connects TRBV4-3 to TRBJ1-4, with 10 bases fitting TRBD1. J gave up 5 bases and V 0 bases, and 6 bases lay outside the gene matches. The CDR3 length is 17 residues. In germline, CDR1 is LGHNA, CDR2 YSLEER. CDR3 amino acids: CASSQDHSGQGNEKLFF. In nucleotides, the CDR3 is TGCGCCAGCAGCCAAGATCATTCGGGACAGGGGAATGAAAAACTGTTTTTT.

This chain joins TRBV9 and TRBJ2-5; tentative D call: TRBD2 (6 bases). Germline CDR1 and CDR2: SGDLS and YYNGEE. V was shortened by 4 bases and J by 3 bases, with 16 bases between the two germline ends. The CDR3 contains 15 residues. This chain's CDR3 is CASSLTGTPKETQYF. The DNA for the CDR3 is TGTGCCAGCAGCTTAACCGGGACTCCCAAAGAGACCCAGTACTTC.

The chain recombines TRBV5-4 with TRBJ2-5; tentative D call: TRBD2 (6 bases). V shed 4 bases and J shed 2 bases, with 12 bases lying between them. The CDR3 loop spans 14 amino acids. In germline, CDR1 is SGHNT, CDR2 YYREEE (reference sequence). The CDR3 protein is CASSIGTRQETQYF. The CDR3 nucleotides are TGTGCCAGCAGCATAGGGACTCGTCAAGAGACCCAGTACTTC.

This clone was observed a single time. The rearrangement uses TRBV7-3 and TRBJ2-7; D unclear. Germline values: CDR1 SGHTA, CDR2 FQGTGA. This CDR3 comprises 16 residues. The V and J ends lost 2 bases and 6 bases respectively, with 20 bases between them. CDR3 region: CASSLGILVVSGEQYF. In nucleotides, the CDR3 is TGTGCCAGCAGCTTAGGAATCCTAGTGGTGTCTGGCGAGCAGTACTTC. The full variable domain, its missing parts supplied by reference TRBV7-3 and TRBJ2-7, is GAGVSQTPSNKVTEKGKYVELRCDPISGHTALYWYRQSLGQGPEFLIYFQGTGAADDSGLPNDRFFAVRPEGSVSTLKIQRTERGDSAVYLCASSLGILVVSGEQYFGPGTRLTVT.

The chain employs TRBV5-3 and TRBJ2-2, with D tentatively TRBD1 (5 bases). TRBV5-3 qualifies as an ORF whose function is uncertain. The CDR3 is 17 residues long. V lost 0 bases and J lost 1, with 13 bases in between. This chain's CDR3 is CARSLGQETENTGELFF. The CDR3 DNA is TGTGCCAGAAGCTTGGGACAAGAGACAGAGAACACCGGGGAGCTGTTTTTT.

This sequence joins TRBV28 and TRBJ2-7; D gene unclear. CDR3 length: 12 amino acids. Germline V CDR1 and CDR2: MDHEN, SYDVKM. V was shortened by 2 bases and J by 6 bases, with 8 bases between the two germline ends. In nucleotides, the CDR3 is TGTGCCAGCAGTTTAGTTGGATCCGAGCAGTACTTC. This translates into CASSLVGSEQYF. The full variable domain, rest sourced from reference TRBV28 and TRBJ2-7, is DVKVTQSSRYLVKRTGEKVFLECVQDMDHENMFWYRQDPGLGLRLIYFSYDVKMKEKGDIPEGYSVSREKKERFSLILESASTNQTSMYLCASSLVGSEQYFGPGTRLTVT.